The present entry profiles one T cell receptor beta chain with its context. The record originates from a study of blood T cell repertoires in COVID-19. Study context: PBMCs, B-cell-depleted T cells, or T cells provided the cDNA or gDNA that made up the material.

V lost 5 bases, J lost 0 bases, and 6 bases stayed unmatched. Germline loops: CDR1 MGHRA, CDR2 YSYEKL. The CDR3 contains 16 residues. The protocol was immunoSEQ multiplex PCR, while the TCRdb copy is restricted to in-frame clones and leaves out a portion. The sample lists roughly 100,000 clones, approximately 79% occurring once. The sequence was obtained from a man in his 70s with active or convalescent COVID-19. The sequenced material came from peripheral blood. The rearrangement joins TRBV4-1 to TRBJ2-3; 9 bases are shared with TRBD2. The CDR3 region is CASSLFTSGSTDTQYF. Here the CDR3 DNA reads TGCGCCAGCAGCTTGTTTACTAGCGGGAGCACAGATACGCAGTATTTT.